These 20 T cell receptor beta chains were sequenced from one sample in a study of blood T cell repertoires in COVID-19. Produced via immunoSEQ multiplex PCR; TCRdb's table is partial and in-frame only. The repertoire holds over 120,000 clones, with roughly 88% as singletons. The sequenced material came from peripheral blood. The receptors originated from a woman aged 50 to 65 with acute or convalescent COVID-19.

This rearrangement joins TRBV3-1 (or the pseudogene TRBV3-2) to TRBJ1-1; D is perhaps TRBD1 (5 bases). The CDR3 length is 13 residues. Trimming removed 1 base from V and 11 bases from J, with 14 bases in between. Germline assignment: CDR1 LGHDT and CDR2 YNNKEL (reference sequence). CDR3 in DNA: TGTGCCAGCAGCCAAGGGCGGCAGGGTCTGGCTTTCTTT. It translates to CASSQGRQGLAFF.

Comment on this clone: The junction departs from the called germline gene at one end, perhaps through a read error. Other DNA sequences of this sample code for an identical CDR3. The chain uses TRBV7-7 and TRBJ2-5; D is perhaps TRBD2 (6 bases). Germline V gene lookup returns CDR1 SSHAT and CDR2 FNYEAQ (reference sequence). The length of the CDR3 is 15 residues. CDR3 DNA: TGTGCTAGCAGCTTAGACGGGAGAGGCCAAGAGACCCAGTACTTC. Encoded protein: CASSLDGRGQETQYF.

The CDR3 nucleotides read TGTGCCAGCAGCCAAGCGGTTGCAGGGAGGACCGGGGAGCTGTTTTTT. As protein: CASSQAVAGRTGELFF. This sequence joins TRBV4-2 and TRBJ2-2, with a possible D match to TRBD2 (6 bases). V lost 1 base to trimming and J lost 5 bases, with 14 bases between them. Germline V CDR1 and CDR2: LGHNA, YNFKEQ. The CDR3 runs 16 residues.

This chain uses TRBV28 with TRBJ2-7, with D possibly matching TRBD1 (6 bases). Trimming took off 1 base at V and 2 bases at J, with 9 bases between the two ends. CDR1 is MDHEN and CDR2 is SYDVKM in the germline V gene. The CDR3 totals 14 residues. CDR3 in DNA: TGTGCCAGCAGTTTATCGTACAGGGCCTACGAGCAGTACTTC. Encoded protein: CASSLSYRAYEQYF.

The J gene is TRBJ1-4, the V gene TRBV6-5; D is uncertain. Germline values: CDR1 MNHEY, CDR2 SVGAGI. The CDR3 runs 16 residues. The V and J ends lost 2 bases and 3 bases respectively, with 13 bases between them. The CDR3 protein is CASSYGPNLANEKLFF. The CDR3 region has the DNA TGTGCCAGCAGTTACGGGCCAAATTTGGCTAATGAAAAACTGTTTTTT.

V gene TRBV5-1 combines with J gene TRBJ1-2; 7 bases match TRBD1. This CDR3 spans 16 amino acids. In germline, CDR1 is SGHRS, CDR2 YFSETQ. V dropped 4 bases and J dropped 3; count of bases not matched to a gene: 12. The CDR3, as DNA: TGCGCCAGCAGCCGACTCGGGACAGAAGATTACTATGGCTACACCTTC. Its translation is CASSRLGTEDYYGYTF. The full variable domain, with the rest looked up from reference TRBV5-1 and TRBJ1-2, is KAGVTQTPRYLIKTRGQQVTLSCSPISGHRSVSWYQQTPGQGLQFLFEYFSETQRNKGNFPGRFSGRQFSNSRSEMNVSTLELGDSALYLCASSRLGTEDYYGYTFGSGTRLTVV.

CDR3 protein: CASSLGGQSADTQYF. CDR3 in DNA: TGTGCCAGCAGCCTCGGTGGCCAGAGCGCAGATACGCAGTATTTT. V and J are TRBV7-9 and TRBJ2-3, with no clear D. The V and J ends lost 5 bases and 4 bases respectively, with 16 bases between them. This CDR3 contains 15 residues. Per germline, CDR1 SEHNR and CDR2 FQNEAQ (reference sequence).

The V gene is TRBV19, the J gene TRBJ1-5; 7 nucleotides align to TRBD1. Germline lookup yields CDR1 LNHDA and CDR2 SQIVND (reference sequence). With 7 bases clipped from V and 6 bases from J, the junction kept 9 bases outside the gene matches. This CDR3 has 14 amino acids. CDR3 protein: CASIQTGRSQPQHF. CDR3 DNA sequence: TGTGCCAGTATTCAGACAGGGCGGAGTCAGCCCCAGCATTTT.

The chain carries TRBV19 and TRBJ2-1; TRBD2 might be the D (5 bases). The CDR3 extends over 12 amino acids. V was shortened by 6 bases and J by 12 bases, with 15 bases between the two germline ends. The germline gives CDR1 LNHDA, CDR2 SQIVND (reference sequence). CDR3 in amino acids: CASSKDWLGQFF. Written as DNA, the CDR3 is TGTGCCAGTAGCAAGGACTGGCTCGGGCAGTTCTTC.

This clone was observed a single time. J is TRBJ1-1 and V is TRBV7-6; D perhaps matches TRBD1 (5 bases). V was shortened by 5 bases and J by 8 bases, with 9 bases between the two germline ends. The germline V gene has CDR1 SGHVS and CDR2 FNYEAQ. This CDR3 contains 11 residues. The CDR3 protein is CASSQGVEAFF. The CDR3 coding sequence is TGTGCCAGCAGCCAAGGGGTAGAAGCTTTCTTT.

This clone was observed a handful of times. The chain recombines TRBV9 with TRBJ2-1; 9 bases align to TRBD1. V shed 3 bases, J shed 5 bases, and the junction held 6 bases outside the gene matches. Germline assignment: CDR1 SGDLS and CDR2 YYNGEE. The CDR3 is 15 amino acids. The CDR3 DNA sequence: TGTGCCAGCAGCGAACGGGACAGGGTACACAATGAGCAGTTCTTC. The encoded protein is CASSERDRVHNEQFF.

The chain recombines TRBV9 with TRBJ1-6; 9 positions agree with TRBD1. The J segment lost 10 bases and the V segment lost 0 bases, leaving 8 bases of the junction unmatched. Germline V gene data show CDR1 as SGDLS and CDR2 as YYNGEE. This CDR3 comprises 16 residues. This chain's CDR3 is CASSVDTGGAESPLHF. The CDR3 nucleotides are TGTGCCAGCAGCGTAGATACAGGGGGCGCGGAATCACCCCTCCACTTT.

The chain employs TRBV6-1 and TRBJ1-6; weak D call: TRBD1 (6 bases). In germline, CDR1 is MNHNS, CDR2 SASEGT. This CDR3 is built from 15 residues. Trimming took off 2 bases at V and 10 bases at J, with 15 bases between the two ends. The CDR3 region is CASSELQGQKSPLHF. The CDR3 nucleotides are TGTGCCAGCAGTGAATTGCAGGGGCAAAAATCACCCCTCCACTTT.

This chain joins TRBV19 and TRBJ2-5; 7 bases are shared with TRBD2. The V gene's germline CDR1 is LNHDA and CDR2 SQIVND (reference sequence). The CDR3 extends over 15 amino acids. The trim removed 3 bases at V and 5 bases at J, leaving 9 bases unmatched. The CDR3 loop is CASSITWRGRETQYF. The CDR3 DNA sequence: TGTGCCAGTAGTATCACTTGGCGGGGGAGGGAGACCCAGTACTTC.

V and J are TRBV24-1 and TRBJ1-5; 7 bases match TRBD1. The CDR3 loop spans 14 amino acids. CDR1 KGHDR and CDR2 SFDVKD come from the germline V gene. With V trimmed by 4 bases and J by 10 bases, 9 bases remained unmatched. The CDR3 is CATSDGTDGIPQHF. The CDR3 nucleotides are TGTGCCACCAGTGACGGGACAGATGGTATCCCCCAGCATTTT.

V gene TRBV18 combines with J gene TRBJ1-5; no definite D call. This CDR3 comprises 17 residues. The V end lost 1 base, the J end lost 7 bases, and 20 bases lay between the germline ends. The V gene's germline CDR1 is KGHSH and CDR2 LQKENI. The CDR3 region is CASSPLAGGSQVQPQHF. The CDR3 DNA reads as TGTGCCAGCTCACCACTCGCAGGAGGGTCTCAGGTACAGCCCCAGCATTTT.

The gene calls are TRBV5-4 and TRBJ1-4, with TRBD1 matching over 7 bases. CDR1 and CDR2 from the germline V gene are SGHNT and YYREEE (reference sequence). The CDR3 consists of 14 residues. Losses at the gene ends were 2 bases for V and 3 bases for J; bases not matched to a gene: 1. CDR3 nucleotide sequence: TGTGCCAGCAGCTTAGGGACAGCTAATGAAAAACTGTTTTTT. Translation gives CASSLGTANEKLFF.

This rearrangement joins TRBV12-3 or TRBV12-4 to TRBJ1-6; D gene uncertain. Trimming pared 4 bases from V and 9 bases from J, leaving 10 bases between. CDR3 length equals 13 residues. This CDR3 reads CASSSTEGSPLHF. The CDR3, as DNA: TGTGCCAGCAGTTCCACGGAGGGTTCACCCCTCCACTTT.

V and J are TRBV5-1 and TRBJ2-7; 10 positions agree with TRBD1. This CDR3 has 14 residues. V was clipped by 2 bases and J by 6 bases; unmatched bases: 5. Germline V gives CDR1 SGHRS, CDR2 YFSETQ. The CDR3 coding sequence is TGCGCCAGCAGCTTCCGGACAGGGGGGGGCGAGCAGTACTTC. It translates to CASSFRTGGGEQYF.

This chain connects TRBV16 to TRBJ1-4, with a possible D match to TRBD1 (6 bases). V was pared by 3 bases and J by 12 bases, with 8 bases between. The CDR3 has 11 residues. CDR1 is KGHSY, CDR2 FQNENV, per germline. The CDR3 protein is CASSQGQELFF. CDR3 coding DNA: TGTGCCAGCAGCCAGGGACAAGAACTGTTTTTT.